Listed here are 21 T cell receptor beta chains from one sample, sequenced in a study of blood T cell repertoires in COVID-19. Some clones are missing from TCRdb's copy, which holds only in-frame ones; the method was immunoSEQ multiplex PCR. The table records a few hundred thousand clones, more than 75% of them present only once. The specimen sequenced was PBMCs or T cells enriched from blood (not recorded which). The receptor source for this set is a middle-aged man who had recovered from COVID-19.

V gene TRBV9 combines with J gene TRBJ2-5; unclear D gene. The germline V and J ends were trimmed by 4 bases and 4 bases, with 5 bases remaining between them. Germline CDR1 is SGDLS and CDR2 is YYNGEE. This CDR3 comprises 11 residues. CDR3 region: CASSKAETQYF. The CDR3 DNA reads as TGTGCCAGCAGCAAAGCAGAGACCCAGTACTTC.

This clone was picked up a small number of times. This sequence joins TRBV29-1 and TRBJ2-3, with D perhaps TRBD2 (6 bases). This CDR3 has 13 amino acids. Trimming took 3 bases from V and 3 from J, leaving 10 bases between them. Per the germline V gene, CDR1 is SQVTM and CDR2 is ANQGSEA. CDR3 bases: TGCAGCGTTGACGGGAGCGGGACAGATACGCAGTATTTT. Protein product: CSVDGSGTDTQYF.

This clone was seen more than once but under ten times. The gene calls are TRBV28 and TRBJ1-5, with a weak D call TRBD1 (6 bases). Trimming cost V 8 bases and J 4 bases, with 30 bases left between them. The CDR3 runs to 19 residues. Germline CDR1 MDHEN, CDR2 SYDVKM. The CDR3 nucleotides read TGTGCCAGCGGAACATCTCCGCACGGCCGGGACACAGGGAATCAGCCCCAGCATTTT. It translates to CASGTSPHGRDTGNQPQHF. The variable domain in full, with the rest retrieved from reference TRBV28 and TRBJ1-5, is DVKVTQSSRYLVKRTGEKVFLECVQDMDHENMFWYRQDPGLGLRLIYFSYDVKMKEKGDIPEGYSVSREKKERFSLILESASTNQTSMYLCASGTSPHGRDTGNQPQHFGDGTRLSIL.

This clone was detected only once. The rearrangement uses TRBV23-1 and TRBJ2-7; 9 bases are shared with TRBD1. TRBV23-1 is an ORF, and what it does is uncertain. Trimming cost V 2 bases and J 3 bases; bases outside gene matches: 2. CDR3 length equals 14 residues. CDR3 sequence: CASSQGTGSYEQYF. DNA of the CDR3: TGCGCCAGCAGTCAAGGGACAGGGAGCTACGAGCAGTACTTC.

The rearrangement joins TRBV30 to TRBJ1-2, with no clear D. The V gene's germline CDR1 is GTSNPN and CDR2 SVGIG (reference sequence). V was clipped by 5 bases and J by 3 bases, with 7 bases between them. The CDR3 is 11 residues long. This CDR3 is CAWVFDYGYTF. In DNA, the CDR3 is TGTGCCTGGGTGTTCGACTATGGCTACACCTTC.

The chain employs TRBV19 and TRBJ2-1, with TRBD2 identical over 14 bases. CDR1 and CDR2 from the germline V gene are LNHDA and SQIVND (reference sequence). The ends lost 5 bases at V and 6 bases at J; junction bases unmatched: 9. This CDR3 is built from 17 residues. Here the CDR3 DNA reads TGTGCCAGTAGTGCCTTGGAGGGACTAGCGGGAGCCAATGAGCAGTTCTTC. Translated: CASSALEGLAGANEQFF.

V and J are TRBV6-4 and TRBJ1-6, with D unclear. The germline V gene encodes CDR1 MRHNA and CDR2 SNTAGT. The CDR3 runs 15 residues. Trimming took off 3 bases at V and 7 bases at J, with 13 bases between the two ends. The CDR3 sequence is CASSESSGRNSPLHF. DNA for the CDR3: TGTGCCAGCAGTGAAAGTTCGGGGAGAAATTCACCCCTCCACTTT.

This clone appeared once. This chain connects TRBV30 to TRBJ1-2; D is ambiguous. Germline V gives CDR1 GTSNPN, CDR2 SVGIG (reference sequence). V shed 2 bases and J shed 7 bases, with 17 bases lying between them. This CDR3 comprises 14 residues. This CDR3 is CAWSLSGAKFGYTF. CDR3 nucleotide sequence: TGTGCCTGGAGTCTCTCGGGTGCTAAATTTGGCTACACCTTC.

The chain combines TRBV1 with TRBJ2-5; TRBD2 is taken as the D call from the table, unchecked against the DNA. TRBV1 is reported as a pseudogene. This CDR3 region has 21 residues. CDR3 sequence: CTSSQAPLRTKREREGGTQYF. Written as DNA, the CDR3 is TGCACCAGCAGCCAAGCACCACTCCGGACTAAGCGGGAGAGAGAGGGGGGGACCCAGTACTTC.

The V gene is TRBV6-4, the J gene TRBJ2-1; 9 nucleotides align to TRBD2. V dropped 2 bases and J dropped 9; count of bases not matched to a gene: 5. This CDR3 has 14 residues. Germline CDR1 MRHNA, CDR2 SNTAGT. The CDR3 here is CASSDQGTSSEQFF. The CDR3 bases are TGTGCCAGCAGTGACCAGGGGACTAGCAGTGAGCAGTTCTTC.

The V and J genes are TRBV10-2 and TRBJ2-1; D possibly corresponds to TRBD2 (6 bases). Trimming removed 3 bases at V and 4 bases at J, with 13 bases between. The germline V gene encodes CDR1 WSHSY and CDR2 SAAADI. This CDR3 is built from 15 residues. The CDR3 spells CASSDLGGRYNEQFF. The CDR3 coding sequence is TGCGCCAGCAGTGACTTGGGGGGAAGGTACAATGAGCAGTTCTTC.

The chain recombines TRBV5-6 with TRBJ1-3, with TRBD1 identical over 12 bases. The CDR3 runs to 16 residues. Unmatched junction bases numbered 4, after V lost 5 bases and J lost 1 base. Per germline, CDR1 SGHDT and CDR2 YYEEEE. DNA of the CDR3: TGTGCCAGCAGTACGGGACAGGGGGCTTCTGGAAACACCATATATTTT. Translated: CASSTGQGASGNTIYF.

The gene calls are TRBV29-1 and TRBJ2-1, with no clear D. The CDR3 contains 12 residues. V was cut by 4 bases and J by 9 bases, with 13 bases left in between. Germline loops: CDR1 SQVTM, CDR2 ANQGSEA. CDR3 bases: TGCAGCGTTGCCCTCAGCCGAGGTGAGCAGTTCTTC. This encodes CSVALSRGEQFF.

The gene calls are TRBV6-5 and TRBJ1-1, with 7 bases matching TRBD1. The CDR3 contains 15 residues. With V trimmed by 7 bases and J by 2 bases, 10 bases remained unmatched. The germline V gene encodes CDR1 MNHEY and CDR2 SVGAGI. DNA of the CDR3: TGTGCCAGCAACATCGGGGACAGAACCAACACTGAAGCTTTCTTT. This translates into CASNIGDRTNTEAFF.

CDR3 in DNA: TGCAGCGTTGAAGTAGACAGGGACAACGAGCAGTACTTC. It specifies CSVEVDRDNEQYF. The rearrangement links TRBV29-1 to TRBJ2-7, with TRBD1 identical over 7 bases. Trimming took 1 base from V and 5 from J; bases not matched to a gene: 5. Germline loops: CDR1 SQVTM, CDR2 ANQGSEA. CDR3 length equals 13 residues.

The chain employs TRBV25-1 and TRBJ2-5, with TRBD2 as a possible D gene (6 bases). The ends were cut back, 2 bases at V and 7 bases at J, with 14 bases in the middle. This CDR3 has 14 residues. Germline V gives CDR1 MGHDK, CDR2 SYGVNS. DNA of the CDR3: TGTGCCAGCAGTGAACCGGGGGTTCTTGTGACCCAGTACTTC. It encodes CASSEPGVLVTQYF.

V gene TRBV11-3 combines with J gene TRBJ2-1, with 8 bases identical to TRBD2. Per the germline V gene, CDR1 is SGHNT and CDR2 is YENEEA. The CDR3 loop spans 15 amino acids. The junction had 4 bases not matched to a gene; V was cut back by 2 bases and J by 4 bases. CDR3 bases: TGTGCCAGCAGCTTAATGGCTAGCGGGTACAATGAGCAGTTCTTC. Translating gives CASSLMASGYNEQFF.

The J gene is TRBJ2-2, the V gene TRBV7-3, with 10 bases identical to TRBD1. The CDR3 extends over 16 amino acids. Germline values: CDR1 SGHTA, CDR2 FQGTGA. Trimming cost V 4 bases and J 10 bases; bases outside gene matches: 12. The CDR3 loop reads CASSSSGTGVDSELFF. The CDR3, as DNA: TGTGCCAGCAGCTCGTCCGGGACAGGGGTTGATTCGGAGCTGTTTTTT.

J is TRBJ1-1 and V is TRBV7-2, with D possibly TRBD1 on 5 matching bases. V was pared by 6 bases and J by 3 bases, with 14 bases between. Germline values: CDR1 SGHTA, CDR2 FQGNSA. The CDR3 is 14 residues long. In DNA form, the CDR3 reads TGTGCCAGCAGTCGTGTACAGGTAGACACTGAAGCTTTCTTT. Encoded protein: CASSRVQVDTEAFF.

V is TRBV2 and J is TRBJ1-3; unclear D gene. V lost 4 bases and J lost 1, with 11 bases in between. From germline, CDR1 is SNHLY and CDR2 FYNNEI. CDR3 length: 15 amino acids. The CDR3 loop is CASSGLRPSGNTIYF. The CDR3, as DNA: TGTGCCAGCAGTGGGCTCAGGCCATCTGGAAACACCATATATTTT.

This chain joins TRBV30 and TRBJ1-1; TRBD1 matches at 8 bases. The length of the CDR3 is 13 residues. Germline V gives CDR1 GTSNPN, CDR2 SVGIG (reference sequence). J lost 5 bases, V lost 4 bases, and 6 bases had no gene match. CDR3 DNA: TGTGCCTGGAATAGACAGGGGTTAACTGAAGCTTTCTTT. Amino acid sequence: CAWNRQGLTEAFF.